This T cell receptor beta chain originates from a study of cytomegalovirus exposure and HLA in healthy donors. Comment on this clone: Its antigen is still unknown.

With 60 Vbeta and 13 Jbeta primers, the PCR was carried out. Produced via immunoSEQ multiplex PCR; TCRdb's table is partial and in-frame only. The profile shows around 99,000 clones, just under 70% of them singletons. Whole-study results and caveats: A previous analysis found most TCR beta V segments productive roughly 87% or roughly 30% of the time. Most TCR sequences were rare, but some public TCRs occurred in many donors. A missense DCLRE1C variant was associated with V- and J-gene trimming of TCR beta chains in a later analysis, and an independent cohort replicated the association. In vitro confirmation showed three CMV-associated chains to be CMV antigen specific.

This CDR3 has 13 amino acids. V was cut by 3 bases and J by 8 bases, with 10 bases left in between. Germline V lookup: CDR1 KGHSH, CDR2 LQKENI. Sample: PBMCs. The chain carries TRBV18 and TRBJ1-4, with D possibly TRBD1 on 5 matching bases. This clonotype originated in a woman between 65 and 79 years old in good health and CMV-seropositive. CDR3 loop: CASSPGHGEKLFF. In nucleotides, the CDR3 is TGTGCCAGCTCACCGGGGCACGGGGAAAAACTGTTTTTT.